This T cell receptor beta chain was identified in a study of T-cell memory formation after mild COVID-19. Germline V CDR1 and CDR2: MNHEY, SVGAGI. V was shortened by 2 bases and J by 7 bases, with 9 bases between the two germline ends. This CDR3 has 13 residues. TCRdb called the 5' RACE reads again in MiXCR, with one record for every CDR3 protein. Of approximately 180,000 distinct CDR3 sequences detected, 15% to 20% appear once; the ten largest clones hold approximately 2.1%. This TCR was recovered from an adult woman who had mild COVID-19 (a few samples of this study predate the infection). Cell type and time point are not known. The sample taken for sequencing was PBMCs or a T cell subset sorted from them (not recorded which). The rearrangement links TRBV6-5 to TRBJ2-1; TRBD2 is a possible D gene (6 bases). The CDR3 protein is CASSYPGTNEQFF. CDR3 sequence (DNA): TGTGCCAGCAGTTACCCCGGGACTAATGAGCAGTTCTTC.